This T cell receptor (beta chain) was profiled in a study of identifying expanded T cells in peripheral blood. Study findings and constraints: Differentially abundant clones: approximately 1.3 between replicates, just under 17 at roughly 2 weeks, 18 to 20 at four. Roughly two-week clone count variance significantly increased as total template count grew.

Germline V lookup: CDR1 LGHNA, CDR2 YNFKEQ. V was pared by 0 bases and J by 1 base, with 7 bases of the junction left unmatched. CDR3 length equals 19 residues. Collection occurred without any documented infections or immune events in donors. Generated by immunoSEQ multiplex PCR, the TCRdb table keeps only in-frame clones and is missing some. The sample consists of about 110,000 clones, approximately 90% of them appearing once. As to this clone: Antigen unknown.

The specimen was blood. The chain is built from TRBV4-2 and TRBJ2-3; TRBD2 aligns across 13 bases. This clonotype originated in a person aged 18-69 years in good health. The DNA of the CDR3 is TGTGCCAGCAGCCAAGACCCGTTTACTAGCGGGGGGGGCACAGATACGCAGTATTTT. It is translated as CASSQDPFTSGGGTDTQYF.